The present T cell receptor delta chain was sequenced within a study of Vδ1+ human thymocytes (dated by TCRdb to the late 2010s). In the study overall: mRNA-level TRG and TRD CDR3 repertoires of highly purified Vdelta1+ thymocytes from young children were characterised as a data resource. Earlier work had validated the multiplex-based CDR3 amplicon strategy against 5'RACE-based methods for generating CDR3 amplicons. Paper-wide results and their limitations: Numerous TRG clonotypes were shared among donors (up to about 6.9x10^3), while TRD repertoires were essentially private (a maximum of roughly 100 shared). Because no clustering by age or sex was seen, donors were not stratified by age or sex in the analyses. Around 22% of thymic TRD sequences were found to be Vdelta2 (and few were Vdelta3) despite high sort purity, in contrast to peripheral blood Vdelta1+ controls. The authors advised highly purified populations and single-cell validation, since unexpected Vdelta2 sequences could cause misinterpretation of bulk repertoire data. Thymic TRG and TRD repertoires appeared highly polyclonal with Gaussian CDR3 length distributions, unlike oligoclonal peripheral blood repertoires.

Thymic samples were depleted of alphabeta T cells, then CD3+ TCRVdelta1+ TCRVdelta2- thymocytes were FACS-sorted. A purity of roughly 96% to 99.6% was achieved for sorted Vdelta1+ thymocytes. The thymic specimens were obtained from under ten paediatric patients, aged roughly 5 days to 16 months, who were having corrective cardiac surgery. The thymic tissue was dispersed, and mononuclear cells were isolated using a Histopaque-1077 density gradient. The staining antibodies were anti-TCRVdelta1 clone TS8.2, anti-TCRVdelta2 clone B6, anti-CD3 clone HIT3a and anti-TCRalphabeta clone IP26. RNA extraction was carried out with the RNeasy mini kit, and reverse transcription was then done using Superscript III. CDR3 amplicons were produced by multiplex PCR using pooled V-gene forward primers and a constant-region reverse primer with Illumina adaptor overhangs. After gel purification, amplicons were indexed with Nextera index primers over roughly 8 extra PCR cycles and were then purified with AMPure XP beads. Sequencing of libraries was performed on an Illumina MiSeq using paired-end 250 bp reads, dual indexing and an approximately 20% PhiX spike-in. Turning to the authors' computational methods: Reads were quality checked with FastQC, and TRG read pairs were merged with ea-utils fastq-join. Sequences were annotated with IMGT/HighV-QUEST, keeping only productive sequences with unambiguous V-gene assignment; clonotypes were defined by identical CDR3 sequence. For downstream analysis, the tools were VDJtools 1.1.1, tcR 2.2.3, Treemap and vegan Shannon diversity in R 3.4.4. Identical DNA sequences were merged into single rows after TCRdb reprocessed the public reads with CATT. TCRdb's processing, not the authors', yielded these V and J calls. A total of tens of thousands of delta-chain clones appear in this sample, less than 20% of them only once. Together, the top ten hold roughly 0.46% of the sample.

From its cysteine to its phenylalanine, the CDR3 spans 14 amino acids. The sequence is cut down to CDR3 DNA, 42 bases in frame from base 1. From a lookup of the germline V gene, CDR1 and CDR2 are NSMFDY and ISSIKDK. Trimming accounts for 7 bases at V and 0 bases at J, while the number of junction bases matched to no gene is 9. Notes on this clone: The antigen it binds to is not known. Per-base qualities were not stored, and no clone one base away is much larger.

Specimen: Vdelta1+ gamma-delta thymocytes from the thymus. The intended sense of this specimen's cell subset or site label: FACS-sorted CD3+ TCRalphabeta- TCRVdelta1+ TCRVdelta2- thymocytes. The V and J segments used are TRAV29/DV5 and TRDJ1, with 7 bases aligning to TRDD3. The TCR sequence derives from a boy younger than two who had congenital heart surgery. The sequence in DNA is TGTGCAACCGGCTGGGGGTTCCACACCGATAAACTCATCTTT. It translates as CATGWGFHTDKLIF.